In its sample, the clone carrying this T cell receptor (beta chain) was seen a few times. The antigen is unknown. The data derive from a study of Ad26.COV2.S vaccination and SARS-CoV-2 variants. Profiling relied on immunoSEQ multiplex PCR, and the TCRdb table lists in-frame clones only, not all of them. The data contain about 140,000 clones, about nine tenths of them singletons. The CDR3 covers 15 residues. CDR1 is SGHKS, CDR2 YYEKEE, per germline (reference sequence). J lost 1 base, V lost 0 bases, and 0 bases had no gene match. Study findings and constraints: The TCR-based breadth and depth measures might underestimate overall T cell responses. Vaccine recipients surpassed placebo recipients in spike-specific TCR breadth. The authors reported substantial breadth in spike-specific CD8+ and CD4+ T cell responses after vaccination.

The chain employs TRBV5-5 and TRBJ2-1; 8 bases line up with TRBD1. The receptor comes from a human donor who had recovered from COVID-19. Source: peripheral blood, taken after recovery from COVID-19. The CDR3 nucleotides are TGTGCCAGCAGCTTGGACAGGGGGTCCTACAATGAGCAGTTCTTC. It specifies CASSLDRGSYNEQFF.